These T cell receptor beta chains were read from a single sample in a study of cytomegalovirus exposure and HLA in healthy donors. TCRdb keeps only in-frame clones here, not all; method: immunoSEQ multiplex PCR. The sample has about 170,000 clones; roughly three quarters are singletons. Sequencing input: PBMCs. The receptors were sampled from a woman aged 50 to 65 in good health and CMV-seronegative. Both conserved end residues are part of each CDR3. A D gene is named only where the DNA matches it firmly. Clone size appears in some rows only: once, few, many, or a class for an expanded clone.

d_call,j_call,clone_size,v_call,cdr3_nt,cdr3_aa
NA,TRBJ2-2,NA,TRBV6-5,TGTGCCAGCAGTTCCTTACCCACTACCGGGGAGCTGTTTTTT,CASSSLPTTGELFF
TRBD2,TRBJ2-2,few,TRBV6-6,TGTGCCAGCAGTTACGCGACTAGCGGAACCGGGGAGCTGTTTTTT,CASSYATSGTGELFF
TRBD1,TRBJ1-5,NA,TRBV6-6,TGTGCCAGCAGTTACGACAGGGATGATCAGCCCCAGCATTTT,CASSYDRDDQPQHF
NA,TRBJ2-1,NA,TRBV9,TGTGCCAGCAGCGTAGCCAGCTCCTACAATGAGCAGTTCTTC,CASSVASSYNEQFF
TRBD2,TRBJ2-2,NA,TRBV29-1,TGCAGCGTTGTCCTAGCGGTAAACACCGGGGAGCTGTTTTTT,CSVVLAVNTGELFF
NA,TRBJ1-5,NA,TRBV4-1,TGCGCCAGCAGCCAAGGGCCTCCCGAACAGTATAGCAATCAGCCCCAGCATTTT,CASSQGPPEQYSNQPQHF
NA,TRBJ2-5,NA,TRBV6-5,TGTGCCAGCAGTTACTCGGGGGGTAGACAGACCCAGTACTTC,CASSYSGGRQTQYF
NA,TRBJ1-6,once,TRBV7-9,TGTGCCGTAGCGGGGGACGGGAATTCACCCCTCCACTTT,CAVAGDGNSPLHF
TRBD1,TRBJ2-1,NA,TRBV12-5,TGTGCTAGTGGTCCGGGGACAGGGGGCGGGAATGAGCAGTTCTTC,CASGPGTGGGNEQFF
NA,TRBJ2-3,NA,TRBV6-1,TGTGCCAGCAGTGAACTCGGGGGACGCACAGATACGCAGTATTTT,CASSELGGRTDTQYF
NA,TRBJ2-1,NA,TRBV15,TGTGCCACCAGCCCCCGGGTTAATGAGCAGTTCTTC,CATSPRVNEQFF
TRBD1,TRBJ2-1,NA,TRBV7-2,TGTGCCAGCAGCCGAAAACAGGGGAATGAGAATGAGCAGTTCTTC,CASSRKQGNENEQFF
TRBD2,TRBJ2-1,NA,TRBV9,TGTGCCAGCAGCGTAGATGGGGGGGGTAGTTACAATGAGCAGTTCTTC,CASSVDGGGSYNEQFF
NA,TRBJ1-5,NA,TRBV7-9,TGTTCCAGCAGCTTCGAGAATCAGCCCCAGCATTTT,CSSSFENQPQHF
TRBD1,TRBJ1-3,NA,TRBV18,TGTGCCAGCTCACCCAACAGGGGGCAGTCTGGAAACACCATATATTTT,CASSPNRGQSGNTIYF
NA,TRBJ1-3,NA,TRBV9,TGTGCCAGCAGCGGGCATGGGGGGTCCTCTGGAAACACCATATATTTT,CASSGHGGSSGNTIYF
TRBD2,TRBJ2-1,NA,TRBV10-3,TGTGCCATCAGGGAGCGGGAGGGCCGCGACAATGAGCAGTTCTTC,CAIREREGRDNEQFF
NA,TRBJ2-7,NA,TRBV15,TGTGCCACCAGCAGAAATCCCGGGACGGGGGCCTACGAGCAGTACTTC,CATSRNPGTGAYEQYF
TRBD1,TRBJ1-4,NA,TRBV9,TGTGCCAGCAGCACGGGACAGGGGGCAACTAATGAAAAACTGTTTTTT,CASSTGQGATNEKLFF
TRBD1,TRBJ1-6,few,TRBV27,TGTGCCAGCAGTTCATTGACAGGGGGCTATAATTCACCCCTCCACTTT,CASSSLTGGYNSPLHF
NA,TRBJ2-7,NA,TRBV28,TGTGCCAGCGGTACAGGGTTCTCCTACGAGCAGTACTTC,CASGTGFSYEQYF
NA,TRBJ1-2,NA,TRBV7-9,TGTGCCAGCAGCTTAGTCGGAGCTAACTATGGCTACACCTTC,CASSLVGANYGYTF
NA,TRBJ1-3,once,TRBV9,TGTGCCAGCAGCTCCTCCTCTGGAAACACCATATATTTT,CASSSSSGNTIYF
NA,TRBJ2-4,few,TRBV7-2,TGTGCCAGCAGCTTAGGTAGGACGCAGGGGGCCAAAAACATTCAGTACTTC,CASSLGRTQGAKNIQYF
NA,TRBJ2-5,NA,TRBV28,TGTGCCAGCAGTTCTCCTCTGCGGCCTCAAGAGACCCAGTACTTC,CASSSPLRPQETQYF
NA,TRBJ1-6,NA,TRBV18,TGTGCCAGCTCACCGAAGCCTAATTCCCCCCTCCACTTT,CASSPKPNSPLHF
NA,TRBJ2-7,NA,TRBV29-1,TGCAGCGTTTTAAGAGAGAGACTACAAGGATACAAGCAGTACTTC,CSVLRERLQGYKQYF
TRBD2,TRBJ2-5,NA,TRBV2,TGTGCCAGCAGTGCTGATAGCGGGAGGCAGGAGACCCAGTACTTC,CASSADSGRQETQYF
NA,TRBJ1-3,once,TRBV7-2,TGTGCCAGCAGCTTAGGACAGGCAATGGGAAACACCATATATTTT,CASSLGQAMGNTIYF
TRBD2,TRBJ2-3,NA,TRBV27,TGTGCCAGCCAGCCTCGCAGCGGGGGGAAAGATACGCAGTATTTT,CASQPRSGGKDTQYF
TRBD2,TRBJ2-1,once,TRBV9,TGTGCCAGCAGCGTAGGTCGCGGGGGTAGCTCCTACAATGAGCAGTTCTTC,CASSVGRGGSSYNEQFF